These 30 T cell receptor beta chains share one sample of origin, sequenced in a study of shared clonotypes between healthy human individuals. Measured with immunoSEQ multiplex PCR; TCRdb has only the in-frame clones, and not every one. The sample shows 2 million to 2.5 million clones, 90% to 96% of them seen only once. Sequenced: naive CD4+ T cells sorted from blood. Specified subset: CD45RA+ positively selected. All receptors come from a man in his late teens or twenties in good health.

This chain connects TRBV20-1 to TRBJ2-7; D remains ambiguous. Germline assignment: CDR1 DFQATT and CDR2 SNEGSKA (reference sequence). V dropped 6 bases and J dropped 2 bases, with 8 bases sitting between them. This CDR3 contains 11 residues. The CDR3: CSASKTYEQYF. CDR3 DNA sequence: TGCAGTGCGAGTAAGACCTACGAGCAGTACTTC.

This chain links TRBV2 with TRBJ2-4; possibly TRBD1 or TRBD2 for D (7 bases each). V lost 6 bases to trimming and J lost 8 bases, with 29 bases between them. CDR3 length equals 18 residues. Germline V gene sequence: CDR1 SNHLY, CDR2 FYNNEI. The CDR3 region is CASSRSKGLQGRIDIQYF. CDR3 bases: TGTGCCAGCAGCCGCTCTAAGGGACTACAGGGGCGGATAGACATTCAGTACTTC.

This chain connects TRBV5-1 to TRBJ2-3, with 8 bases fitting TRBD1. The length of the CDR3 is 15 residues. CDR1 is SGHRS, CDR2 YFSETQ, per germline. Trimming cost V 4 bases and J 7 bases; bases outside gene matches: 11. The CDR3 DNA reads TGCGCCAGCAGCGTCCTAACAGGGGGATCGAATACGCAGTATTTT. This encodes CASSVLTGGSNTQYF.

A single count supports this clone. In DNA form, the CDR3 reads TGCGCCAGCAGCTTGATGAGCGGGGGGCCAGATACGCAGTATTTT. Amino acids: CASSLMSGGPDTQYF. The gene calls are TRBV5-1 and TRBJ2-3, with 9 bases matching TRBD2. The CDR3 loop spans 15 amino acids. Germline CDR1 is SGHRS and CDR2 is YFSETQ. J was trimmed by 4 bases and V by 1 base; bases with no gene match: 4.

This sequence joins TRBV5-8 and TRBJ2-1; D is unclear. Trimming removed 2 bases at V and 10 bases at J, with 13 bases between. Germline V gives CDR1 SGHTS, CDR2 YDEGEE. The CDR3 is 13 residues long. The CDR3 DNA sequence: TGTGCCAGCAGCTTAAGTGGGCCTGGGGAGCAGTTCTTC. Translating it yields CASSLSGPGEQFF.

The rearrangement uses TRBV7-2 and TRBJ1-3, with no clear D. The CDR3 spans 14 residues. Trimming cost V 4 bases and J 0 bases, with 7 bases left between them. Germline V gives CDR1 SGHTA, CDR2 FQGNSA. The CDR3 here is CASSSGNSGNTIYF. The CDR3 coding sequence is TGTGCCAGCAGCTCCGGGAACTCTGGAAACACCATATATTTT.

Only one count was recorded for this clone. As DNA, the CDR3 is TGTGCCAGCTCAAAGGAGTCCTACAATGAGCAGTTCTTC. Encoded protein: CASSKESYNEQFF. The V gene is TRBV18, the J gene TRBJ2-1; no definite D call. CDR1 and CDR2 (germline): KGHSH, LQKENI. This CDR3 comprises 13 residues. The ends were cut back, 5 bases at V and 1 base at J, with 6 bases in the middle.

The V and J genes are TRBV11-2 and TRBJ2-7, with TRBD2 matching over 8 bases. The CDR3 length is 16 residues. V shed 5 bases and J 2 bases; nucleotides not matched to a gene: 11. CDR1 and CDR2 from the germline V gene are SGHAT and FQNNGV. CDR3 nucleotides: TGTGCCAGCAGCGCCCTCAGCGGGACTAGAGCCTACGAGCAGTACTTC. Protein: CASSALSGTRAYEQYF.

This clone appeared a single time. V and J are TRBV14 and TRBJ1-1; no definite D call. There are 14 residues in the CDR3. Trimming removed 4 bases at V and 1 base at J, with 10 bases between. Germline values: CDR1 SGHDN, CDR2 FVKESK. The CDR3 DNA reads TGTGCCAGCAGCCGTAGGGCGGGGAACACTGAAGCTTTCTTT. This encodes CASSRRAGNTEAFF.

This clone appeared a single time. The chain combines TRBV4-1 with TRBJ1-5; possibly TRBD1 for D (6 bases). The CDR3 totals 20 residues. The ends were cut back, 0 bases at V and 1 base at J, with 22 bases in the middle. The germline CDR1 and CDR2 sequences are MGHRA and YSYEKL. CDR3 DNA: TGCGCCAGCAGCCAAGATGGGGGGGAATCCCTGGGGACAAGCAATCAGCCCCAGCATTTT. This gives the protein CASSQDGGESLGTSNQPQHF.

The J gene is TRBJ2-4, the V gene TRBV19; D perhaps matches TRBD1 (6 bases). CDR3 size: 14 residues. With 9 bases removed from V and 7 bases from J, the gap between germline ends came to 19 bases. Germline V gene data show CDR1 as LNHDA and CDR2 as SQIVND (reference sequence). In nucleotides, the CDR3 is TGTGCCAGCGATACAGGGACACTCGGGAACATTCAGTACTTC. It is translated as CASDTGTLGNIQYF.

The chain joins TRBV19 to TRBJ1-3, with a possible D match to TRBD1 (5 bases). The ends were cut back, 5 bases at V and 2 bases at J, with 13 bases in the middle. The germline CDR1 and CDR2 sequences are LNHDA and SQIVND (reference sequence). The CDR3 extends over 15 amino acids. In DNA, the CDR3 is TGTGCCAGTAGTGGGTGGAGGGGACCTGGAAACACCATATATTTT. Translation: CASSGWRGPGNTIYF. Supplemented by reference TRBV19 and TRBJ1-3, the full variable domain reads DGGITQSPKYLFRKEGQNVTLSCEQNLNHDAMYWYRQDPGQGLRLIYYSQIVNDFQKGDIAEGYSVSREKKESFPLTVTSAQKNPTAFYLCASSGWRGPGNTIYFGEGSWLTVV.

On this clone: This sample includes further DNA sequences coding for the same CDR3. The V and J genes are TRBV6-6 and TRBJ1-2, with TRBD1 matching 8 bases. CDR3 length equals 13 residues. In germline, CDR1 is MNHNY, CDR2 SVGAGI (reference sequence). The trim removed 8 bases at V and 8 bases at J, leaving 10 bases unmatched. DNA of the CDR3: TGTGCCAGCTCCTCGACAGGGGTATACGGCTACACCTTC. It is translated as CASSSTGVYGYTF.

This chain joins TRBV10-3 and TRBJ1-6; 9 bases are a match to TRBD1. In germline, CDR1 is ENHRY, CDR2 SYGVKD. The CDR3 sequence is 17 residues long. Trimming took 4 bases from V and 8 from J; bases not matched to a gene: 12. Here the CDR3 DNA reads TGTGCCATCAGTGGATTACTTGGGACAGGGAGCGATTCACCCCTCCACTTT. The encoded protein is CAISGLLGTGSDSPLHF.

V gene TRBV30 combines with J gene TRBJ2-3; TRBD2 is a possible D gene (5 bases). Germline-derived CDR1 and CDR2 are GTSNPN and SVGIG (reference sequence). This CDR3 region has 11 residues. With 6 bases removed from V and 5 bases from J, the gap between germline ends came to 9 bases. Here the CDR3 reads CACSSGDTQYF. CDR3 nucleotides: TGTGCCTGTTCGAGCGGAGATACGCAGTATTTT. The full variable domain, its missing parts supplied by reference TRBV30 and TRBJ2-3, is SQTIHQWPATLVQPVGSPLSLECTVEGTSNPNLYWYRQAAGRGLQLLFYSVGIGQISSEVPQNLSASRPQDRQFILSSKKLLLSDSGFYLCACSSGDTQYFGPGTRLTVL.

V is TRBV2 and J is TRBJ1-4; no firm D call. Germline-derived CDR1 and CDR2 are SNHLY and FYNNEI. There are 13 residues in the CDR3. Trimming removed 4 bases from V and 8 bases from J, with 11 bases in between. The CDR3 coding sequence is TGTGCCAGCAGTGCCACGGTGGCGGAAAAACTGTTTTTT. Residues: CASSATVAEKLFF.

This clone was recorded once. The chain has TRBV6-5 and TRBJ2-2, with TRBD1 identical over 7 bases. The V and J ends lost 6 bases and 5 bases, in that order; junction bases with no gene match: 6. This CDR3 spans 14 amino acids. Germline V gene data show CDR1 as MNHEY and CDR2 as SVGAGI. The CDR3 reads CASRGQDKTGELFF. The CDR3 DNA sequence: TGTGCCAGCAGAGGACAGGACAAAACCGGGGAGCTGTTTTTT.

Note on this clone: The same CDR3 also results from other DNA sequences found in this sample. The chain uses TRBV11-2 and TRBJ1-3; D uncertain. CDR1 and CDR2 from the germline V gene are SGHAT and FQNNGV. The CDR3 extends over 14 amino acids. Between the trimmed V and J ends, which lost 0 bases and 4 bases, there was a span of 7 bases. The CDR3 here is CASSLDPSGNTIYF. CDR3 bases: TGTGCCAGCAGCTTAGATCCCTCCGGAAACACCATATATTTT.

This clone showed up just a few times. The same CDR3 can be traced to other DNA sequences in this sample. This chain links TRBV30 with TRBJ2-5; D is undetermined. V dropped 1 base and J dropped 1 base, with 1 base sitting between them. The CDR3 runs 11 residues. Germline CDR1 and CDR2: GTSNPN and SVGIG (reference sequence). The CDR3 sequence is CAWSAQETQYF. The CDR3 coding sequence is TGTGCCTGGAGTGCCCAAGAGACCCAGTACTTC.

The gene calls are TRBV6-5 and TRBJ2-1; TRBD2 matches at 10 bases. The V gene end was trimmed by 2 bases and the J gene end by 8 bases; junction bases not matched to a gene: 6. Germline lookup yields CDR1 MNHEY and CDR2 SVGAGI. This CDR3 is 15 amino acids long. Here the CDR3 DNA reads TGTGCCAGCAGTTACCGTGAACTAGCGGGATATGAGCAGTTCTTC. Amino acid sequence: CASSYRELAGYEQFF.

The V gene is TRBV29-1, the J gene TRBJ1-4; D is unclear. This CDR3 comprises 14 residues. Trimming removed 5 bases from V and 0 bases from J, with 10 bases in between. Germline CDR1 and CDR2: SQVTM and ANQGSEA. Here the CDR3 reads CSVSDVATNEKLFF. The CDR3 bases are TGCAGCGTTTCCGATGTGGCAACTAATGAAAAACTGTTTTTT.

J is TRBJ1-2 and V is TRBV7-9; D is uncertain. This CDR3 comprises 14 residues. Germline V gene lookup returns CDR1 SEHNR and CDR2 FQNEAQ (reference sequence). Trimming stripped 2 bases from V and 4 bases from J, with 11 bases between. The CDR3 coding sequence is TGTGCCAGCAGCTTAACGAAGGACCCCTATGGCTACACCTTC. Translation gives CASSLTKDPYGYTF.

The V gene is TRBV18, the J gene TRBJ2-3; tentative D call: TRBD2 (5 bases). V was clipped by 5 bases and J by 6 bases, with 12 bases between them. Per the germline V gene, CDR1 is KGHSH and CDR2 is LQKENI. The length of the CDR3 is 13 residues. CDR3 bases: TGTGCCAGCTCAGAGGGCAGTTCGGATACGCAGTATTTT. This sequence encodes CASSEGSSDTQYF.

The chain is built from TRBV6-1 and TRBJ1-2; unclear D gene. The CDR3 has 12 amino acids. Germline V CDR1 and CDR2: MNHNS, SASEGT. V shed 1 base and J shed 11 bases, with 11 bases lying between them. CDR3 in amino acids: CASSEDGVRYTF. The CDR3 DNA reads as TGTGCCAGCAGTGAAGACGGGGTCCGGTACACCTTC.

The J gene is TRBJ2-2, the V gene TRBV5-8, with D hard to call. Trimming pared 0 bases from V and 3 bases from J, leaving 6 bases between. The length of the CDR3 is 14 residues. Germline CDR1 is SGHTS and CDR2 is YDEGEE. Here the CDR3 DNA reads TGTGCCAGCAGCTTGGTTTTGGACACCGGGGAGCTGTTTTTT. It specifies CASSLVLDTGELFF.

CDR3 coding DNA: TGCGCCAGCAGTAACCAAGGGACTATTGGGGCCCAGTACTTC. Protein sequence: CASSNQGTIGAQYF. The rearrangement uses TRBV10-2 and TRBJ2-5, with 7 bases matching TRBD2. The CDR3 is made up of 14 amino acids. The junction had 12 bases not matched to a gene; V was cut back by 5 bases and J by 9 bases. Germline-derived CDR1 and CDR2 are WSHSY and SAAADI.

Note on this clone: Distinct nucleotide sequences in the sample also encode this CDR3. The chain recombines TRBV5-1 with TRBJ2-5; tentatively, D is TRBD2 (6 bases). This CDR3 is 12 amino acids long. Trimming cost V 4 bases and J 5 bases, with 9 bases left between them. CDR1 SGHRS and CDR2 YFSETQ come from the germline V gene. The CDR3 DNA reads TGCGCCAGCAGCCTGGCGGGGGAGACCCAGTACTTC. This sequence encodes CASSLAGETQYF.

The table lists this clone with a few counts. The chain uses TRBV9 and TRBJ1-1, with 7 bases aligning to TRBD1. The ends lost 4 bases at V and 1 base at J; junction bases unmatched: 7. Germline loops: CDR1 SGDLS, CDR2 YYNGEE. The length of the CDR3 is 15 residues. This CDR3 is CASSSVGTANTEAFF. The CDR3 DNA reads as TGTGCCAGCAGCTCCGTGGGGACAGCGAACACTGAAGCTTTCTTT.

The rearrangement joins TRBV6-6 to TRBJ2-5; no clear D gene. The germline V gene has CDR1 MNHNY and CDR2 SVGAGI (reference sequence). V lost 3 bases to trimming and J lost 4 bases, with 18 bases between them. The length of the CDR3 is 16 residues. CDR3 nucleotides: TGTGCCAGCAGTTATGAGGCCCGCAGGAACAGAGAGACCCAGTACTTC. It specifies CASSYEARRNRETQYF.

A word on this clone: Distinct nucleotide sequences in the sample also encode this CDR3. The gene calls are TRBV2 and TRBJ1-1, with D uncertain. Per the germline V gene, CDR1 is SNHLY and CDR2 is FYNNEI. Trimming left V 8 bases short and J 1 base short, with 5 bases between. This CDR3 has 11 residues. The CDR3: CASSSNTEAFF. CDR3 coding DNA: TGTGCCAGCTCCTCGAACACTGAAGCTTTCTTT.